A single sample is the source of the 5 T cell receptor beta chains below, sequenced in a study of T cell clonality in common variable immunodeficiency. Generated by immunoSEQ multiplex PCR, the TCRdb table keeps only in-frame clones and is missing some. Recorded here are under 60,000 clones, none singletons. The sequenced sample was peripheral blood mononuclear cells. These receptors were collected from a person aged 18 to 70 in good health.

With regard to this clone: The DNA ends 3 residues before the CDR3 does, and the rest of the CDR3 is filled in from the germline J gene. J is TRBJ2-3 and V is TRBV5-1; 11 bases map to TRBD2. V was clipped by 6 bases and J by 2 bases; unmatched bases: 14. This CDR3 spans 18 amino acids. Germline V gene lookup returns CDR1 SGHRS and CDR2 YFSETQ. CDR3 bases read: TGCGCCAGCACTTCCCCCACCGGGACTAGCGGTCCCACAGATACG. Translating gives CASTSPTGTSGPTDT. The full-length CDR3 reads as CASTSPTGTSGPTDTQYF. The full variable domain, its missing parts supplied by reference TRBV5-1 and TRBJ2-3, is KAGVTQTPRYLIKTRGQQVTLSCSPISGHRSVSWYQQTPGQGLQFLFEYFSETQRNKGNFPGRFSGRQFSNSRSEMNVSTLELGDSALYLCASTSPTGTSGPTDTQYFGPGTRLTVL.

This clone was detected ten times or more. The observed sequence ends 3 residues before the CDR3 terminus, with the missing tail filled in from the germline J gene. The chain joins TRBV20-1 to TRBJ1-6, with D perhaps matching TRBD1 (6 bases). CDR1 and CDR2 (germline): DFQATT, SNEGSKA (reference sequence). The CDR3 loop spans 15 amino acids. Trimming pared 3 bases from V and 0 bases from J, leaving 9 bases between. The part of the CDR3 DNA that was read is TGCAGTGCTAGTATGGGGGCCTCCTATAATTCACCC. As protein: CSASMGASYNSP. The complete CDR3 protein is CSASMGASYNSPLHF.

This clone came up a few times. The CDR3: CASSLTGAGEKLFF. The sequenced part of the CDR3 DNA is TGTGCCAGCAGCTTAACAGGGGCCGGGGAAAAA. This chain joins TRBV13 and TRBJ1-4; 7 bases align to TRBD1. The missing CDR3 end, 3 residues past where the read stops, is filled in from the germline J gene. CDR3 size: 14 residues. With 2 bases clipped from V and 8 bases from J, the junction kept 5 bases outside the gene matches. Germline CDR1 reads PRHDT; CDR2 reads FYEKMQ (reference sequence).

Ten or more counts support this clone. The read comes to an end 3 residues before the CDR3 does, leaving the germline J gene to fill in the end. The chain employs TRBV2 and TRBJ2-7; D might be TRBD2 (5 bases). The V gene's germline CDR1 is SNHLY and CDR2 FYNNEI. V was cut by 4 bases and J by 3 bases, with 7 bases left in between. This CDR3 contains 12 residues. CDR3 protein: CASSGGFYEQYF. Incomplete CDR3 DNA: TGTGCCAGCAGTGGAGGGTTCTACGAG.

This clone was recorded at least ten times. The CDR3 extends 3 residues past the end of the read, so its final part is completed from the germline J gene. The genes are TRBV19 and TRBJ2-5; D gene uncertain. Germline CDR1 is LNHDA and CDR2 is SQIVND (reference sequence). V was cut by 4 bases and J by 1 base, with 13 bases left in between. The CDR3 has 15 amino acids. The CDR3 sequence: CASSTFVGPQETQYF. CDR3 DNA (partial): TGTGCCAGTAGTACCTTCGTCGGTCCCCAAGAGACC.